This TCR delta chain was documented in a study of gamma-delta T cells after stem cell transplantation. TCRdb called clones from the RT-PCR reads again using CATT. The table shows about 7,800 delta-chain clones, with less than 15% occurring only once. There are 27 residues in the CDR3. Trimming took off 1 base at V and 0 bases at J, with 47 bases between the two ends. Germline values: CDR1 GEAIGNYY, CDR2 EKD. On this clone: A single base separates this from a much larger clone, so it may be a read error. The identical CDR3 is also encoded by other nucleotide sequences in the sample.

Sequencing input: gamma-delta T cells. The chain uses TRDV2 and TRDJ1; TRDD2 is a possible D gene (6 bases). This clonotype was obtained from a human donor. It is not recorded whose cells these are; they may come from a transplant donor. This CDR3 reads CACDTGSRNGQYLPQTYWPRYTDKLIF. CDR3 bases: TGTGCCTGTGACACTGGCTCCCGTAATGGGCAATACCTTCCCCAGACTTACTGGCCGAGATACACCGATAAACTCATCTTT.